These T cell receptor beta chains were read from a single sample in a study of T cell responses to AZD1222 COVID-19 vaccine. Sequencing was performed with immunoSEQ multiplex PCR; in TCRdb, only in-frame clones are kept and a portion is missing. The sample lists around 200,000 clones, under 95% occurring once. The sequences come from peripheral blood, collected 28 days after the second AZD1222 dose. Source of these receptors: an adult who received the AZD1222 COVID-19 vaccine. CDR3s include the opening cysteine and the closing phenylalanine or tryptophan. D genes are given only for firm matches. Size values are once, few and many counts, or a class for expanded clones, and some rows have none.

j_call: TRBJ1-2; d_call: -; v_call: TRBV6-5; clone_size: -; cdr3_nt: TGTGCCAGCACCCCAGCCGGGGGCCCGAACTATGGCTACACCTTC; cdr3_aa: CASTPAGGPNYGYTF
j_call: TRBJ2-1; d_call: -; v_call: TRBV11-3; clone_size: -; cdr3_nt: TGTGCCAGCAGCTTAAGAGGGGACTCCTACAATGAGCAGTTCTTC; cdr3_aa: CASSLRGDSYNEQFF
j_call: TRBJ1-5; d_call: -; v_call: TRBV3-1/TRBV3-2; clone_size: -; cdr3_nt: TGTGCCAGCAGCCAAGAGGGTACGGGCAATCAGCCCCAGCATTTT; cdr3_aa: CASSQEGTGNQPQHF
j_call: TRBJ1-4; d_call: -; v_call: TRBV5-4; clone_size: -; cdr3_nt: TGTGCCAGCAGCAGCGGGCCCTCGGAGGAAAAACTGTTTTTT; cdr3_aa: CASSSGPSEEKLFF
j_call: TRBJ1-3; d_call: -; v_call: TRBV28; clone_size: -; cdr3_nt: TGTGCCAGCAGTTTATTAAGGTCAGGCATCTCTGGAAACACCATATATTTT; cdr3_aa: CASSLLRSGISGNTIYF
j_call: TRBJ1-5; d_call: -; v_call: TRBV10-3; clone_size: -; cdr3_nt: TGTGCCATCAGTCCGGCCGGGGGGAATCAGCCCCAGCATTTT; cdr3_aa: CAISPAGGNQPQHF
j_call: TRBJ1-5; d_call: -; v_call: TRBV19; clone_size: -; cdr3_nt: TGTGCCAGTAGTATGGGGGTCAGACCGACGGAAGGCCAGCCCCAGCATTTT; cdr3_aa: CASSMGVRPTEGQPQHF
j_call: TRBJ2-2; d_call: -; v_call: TRBV7-3; clone_size: few; cdr3_nt: TGTGCCAGCAGCTTAACGCCGGGGGTCAGCACCGGGGAGCTGTTTTTT; cdr3_aa: CASSLTPGVSTGELFF
j_call: TRBJ2-7; d_call: TRBD2; v_call: TRBV30; clone_size: -; cdr3_nt: TGTGCCTGGAGTGTACAGACTAGCGGGAGTTCCGAGCAGTACTTC; cdr3_aa: CAWSVQTSGSSEQYF
j_call: TRBJ1-5; d_call: -; v_call: TRBV5-5; clone_size: -; cdr3_nt: TGTGCCAGCAGCTTGGACCATCAGCCCCAGCATTTT; cdr3_aa: CASSLDHQPQHF
j_call: TRBJ2-7; d_call: TRBD2; v_call: TRBV28; clone_size: -; cdr3_nt: TGTGCCAGCACCATGGCGGGAGACTCCTACGAGCAGTACTTC; cdr3_aa: CASTMAGDSYEQYF
j_call: TRBJ2-7; d_call: TRBD2; v_call: TRBV2; clone_size: -; cdr3_nt: TGTGCCAGCAGGTATGGCGGGAGGGGATACGAGCAGTACTTC; cdr3_aa: CASRYGGRGYEQYF
j_call: TRBJ2-2; d_call: TRBD1; v_call: TRBV7-9; clone_size: -; cdr3_nt: TGTGCCAGCAGCTTTGGGACCTTGACAGGGTGGGACACCGGGGAGCTGTTTTTT; cdr3_aa: CASSFGTLTGWDTGELFF
j_call: TRBJ2-3; d_call: TRBD2; v_call: TRBV12-5; clone_size: -; cdr3_nt: TGTGCTAGTGCATGGCGGGAGAGCACAGATACGCAGTATTTT; cdr3_aa: CASAWRESTDTQYF
j_call: TRBJ1-1; d_call: TRBD1; v_call: TRBV25-1; clone_size: -; cdr3_nt: TGTGCCAGCGGGGACAGGGCGTTCGAAGCTTTCTTT; cdr3_aa: CASGDRAFEAFF
j_call: TRBJ1-5; d_call: -; v_call: TRBV7-2; clone_size: -; cdr3_nt: TGTGCCAGCAGCTTAAAGGGGGATCAGCCCCAGCATTTT; cdr3_aa: CASSLKGDQPQHF
j_call: TRBJ2-1; d_call: TRBD2; v_call: TRBV29-1; clone_size: once; cdr3_nt: TGCAGCGTCGGGAGCGGGAGAATGGGATATGCTGAGCAGTTCTTC; cdr3_aa: CSVGSGRMGYAEQFF
j_call: TRBJ2-5; d_call: TRBD2; v_call: TRBV3-1/TRBV3-2; clone_size: -; cdr3_nt: TGTGCCAGCAGCGGACTAGCGGAACAAGAGACCCAGTACTTC; cdr3_aa: CASSGLAEQETQYF
j_call: TRBJ2-2; d_call: -; v_call: TRBV5-5; clone_size: -; cdr3_nt: TGTGCCAGCAGCACAAGACCGACAGACACCGGGGAGCTGTTTTTT; cdr3_aa: CASSTRPTDTGELFF
j_call: TRBJ1-2; d_call: -; v_call: TRBV12-3/TRBV12-4; clone_size: -; cdr3_nt: TGTGCCACCCAAGGATCCAGGACGACCCACCGGACCTTC; cdr3_aa: CATQGSRTTHRTF
j_call: TRBJ1-6; d_call: -; v_call: TRBV27; clone_size: -; cdr3_nt: TGTGCCAGCAGTTTATCCGATTTGAGAGGATATAATTCACCCCTCCACTTT; cdr3_aa: CASSLSDLRGYNSPLHF
j_call: TRBJ2-7; d_call: -; v_call: TRBV2; clone_size: -; cdr3_nt: TGTGCCAGCAGGCGGAGCCCCTCCTACGAGCAGTACTTC; cdr3_aa: CASRRSPSYEQYF
j_call: TRBJ2-6; d_call: -; v_call: TRBV9; clone_size: -; cdr3_nt: TGTGCCAGCAGCGTTTTAGGTGGTTCTGGGGCCAACGTCCTGACTTTC; cdr3_aa: CASSVLGGSGANVLTF
j_call: TRBJ1-2; d_call: TRBD1; v_call: TRBV7-6; clone_size: -; cdr3_nt: TGTGCCAGCAGCTTAGCGCGACAGGGCGGTGGTGGCTACACCTTC; cdr3_aa: CASSLARQGGGGYTF
j_call: TRBJ2-7; d_call: -; v_call: TRBV10-2; clone_size: -; cdr3_nt: TGCGCCAGCAGCTCCAGGACAGTTAGGAACGAGCAGTACTTC; cdr3_aa: CASSSRTVRNEQYF
j_call: TRBJ1-2; d_call: -; v_call: TRBV4-3; clone_size: few; cdr3_nt: TGCGCCAGCAGCCAACTGGGAGGTTATGGCTACACCTTC; cdr3_aa: CASSQLGGYGYTF
j_call: TRBJ2-5; d_call: TRBD1; v_call: TRBV7-6; clone_size: -; cdr3_nt: TGTGCCAGCAGCCCACCGGGTAGTCGGACAGGGTTTCGAGAGACCCAGTACTTC; cdr3_aa: CASSPPGSRTGFRETQYF
j_call: TRBJ2-1; d_call: -; v_call: TRBV27; clone_size: -; cdr3_nt: TGTGCCAGCAGTAGGGCATCCTACAATGAGCAGTTCTTC; cdr3_aa: CASSRASYNEQFF
j_call: TRBJ1-5; d_call: -; v_call: TRBV6-6; clone_size: -; cdr3_nt: TGTGCCGGCAGGCCTACAGTTGGGGGTCAGCCCCAGCATTTT; cdr3_aa: CAGRPTVGGQPQHF
j_call: TRBJ1-4; d_call: -; v_call: TRBV4-2; clone_size: -; cdr3_nt: TGTGCCAGCAGCCAATCCCTCGTGAGAACAACTAATGAAAAACTGTTTTTT; cdr3_aa: CASSQSLVRTTNEKLFF
j_call: TRBJ1-1; d_call: -; v_call: TRBV19; clone_size: -; cdr3_nt: TGTGCCAGTAGTATAGATAGGGGCGCGGGGAACACTGAAGCTTTCTTT; cdr3_aa: CASSIDRGAGNTEAFF
j_call: TRBJ2-7; d_call: -; v_call: TRBV29-1; clone_size: -; cdr3_nt: TGCAACCCTATCCCCTTGGGTTATGCCTACGAGCAGTACTTC; cdr3_aa: CNPIPLGYAYEQYF
j_call: TRBJ1-1; d_call: -; v_call: TRBV29-1; clone_size: once; cdr3_nt: TGCAGCGTTGAAGATCTCGGGCGAGGGGGGACTGAAGCTTTCTTT; cdr3_aa: CSVEDLGRGGTEAFF
j_call: TRBJ1-6; d_call: -; v_call: TRBV14; clone_size: -; cdr3_nt: TGTGCCACCGGGGCGTTTCAGAGTTCACCCCTCCACTTT; cdr3_aa: CATGAFQSSPLHF
j_call: TRBJ2-4; d_call: TRBD1; v_call: TRBV5-4; clone_size: -; cdr3_nt: TGTGCCAGCAGTGGACAGGGGGAATGGAACATTCAGTACTTC; cdr3_aa: CASSGQGEWNIQYF